Shown below are 10 T cell receptor beta chains from a single sample sequenced in a study of blood T cell repertoires in COVID-19. The repertoire was sequenced with immunoSEQ multiplex PCR; TCRdb's copy has only in-frame clones and lacks some. The table includes about 140,000 clones, around 78% detected once. Sequences were obtained from peripheral blood. All receptors come from a woman older than 75 with active or convalescent COVID-19.

The chain employs TRBV7-9 and TRBJ1-1; no clear D. CDR3 length equals 14 residues. V dropped 5 bases and J dropped 3 bases, with 13 bases sitting between them. CDR1 is SEHNR and CDR2 is FQNEAQ in the germline V gene (reference sequence). The CDR3 sequence is CASSVFGRDTEAFF. The CDR3, as DNA: TGTGCCAGCAGCGTATTCGGGAGGGACACTGAAGCTTTCTTT. The full variable domain, with the rest looked up from reference TRBV7-9 and TRBJ1-1, is DTGVSQNPRHKITKRGQNVTFRCDPISEHNRLYWYRQTLGQGPEFLTYFQNEAQLEKSRLLSDRFSAERPKGSFSTLEIQRTEQGDSAMYLCASSVFGRDTEAFFGQGTRLTVV.

The chain couples TRBV10-3 to TRBJ1-5; 7 nucleotides align to TRBD1. The germline gives CDR1 ENHRY, CDR2 SYGVKD. J lost 5 bases, V lost 4 bases, and 11 bases had no gene match. CDR3 size: 16 residues. The CDR3 protein is CAISGSSSGGHQPQHF. The CDR3 region has the DNA TGTGCCATCAGTGGGAGTTCTTCAGGGGGTCATCAGCCCCAGCATTTT.

The rearrangement links TRBV6-5 to TRBJ2-1; weak D call: TRBD1 (6 bases). Germline loops: CDR1 MNHEY, CDR2 SVGAGI. The CDR3 sequence is 13 residues long. Trimming removed 6 bases at V and 13 bases at J, with 19 bases between. The CDR3 DNA reads TGTGCCAGCAGGACTACAGGGTCCCGATTACAGTTCTTC. Protein sequence: CASRTTGSRLQFF.

J is TRBJ1-1 and V is TRBV5-4; the match to TRBD1 covers 7 bases. V gave up 0 bases and J gave up 0 bases; unmatched junction bases: 11. This CDR3 spans 18 amino acids. Germline assignment: CDR1 SGHNT and CDR2 YYREEE (reference sequence). The DNA of the CDR3 is TGTGCCAGCAGCTTGGGACAGGGCGGGGGGATAATGAACACTGAAGCTTTCTTT. Translation gives CASSLGQGGGIMNTEAFF.

J is TRBJ2-3 and V is TRBV30, with TRBD2 matching over 8 bases. The germline CDR1 and CDR2 sequences are GTSNPN and SVGIG (reference sequence). The junction had 4 bases not matched to a gene; V was cut back by 3 bases and J by 2 bases. There are 14 residues in the CDR3. The CDR3 DNA reads as TGTGCCTGGAGCCTTAGCGGGAACACAGATACGCAGTATTTT. Protein product: CAWSLSGNTDTQYF.

V gene TRBV5-4 combines with J gene TRBJ2-7; D is unclear. Germline CDR1 and CDR2: SGHNT and YYREEE (reference sequence). The V end was cut by 1 base, the J end by 0 bases, with 2 bases between. The CDR3 consists of 12 residues. CDR3 in amino acids: CASSLYSYEQYF. CDR3 sequence (DNA): TGTGCCAGCAGCTTGTACTCCTACGAGCAGTACTTC. The whole variable domain, filled in from reference TRBV5-4 and TRBJ2-7, reads ETGVTQSPTHLIKTRGQQVTLRCSSQSGHNTVSWYQQALGQGPQFIFQYYREEENGRGNFPPRFSGLQFPNYSSELNVNALELDDSALYLCASSLYSYEQYFGPGTRLTVT.

The rearrangement links TRBV18 to TRBJ1-4; TRBD1 matches 9 bases. The germline V gene encodes CDR1 KGHSH and CDR2 LQKENI. Trimming removed 3 bases from V and 0 bases from J; junction bases left unmatched: 5. This CDR3 region has 17 residues. CDR3 bases: TGTGCCAGCTCACCTCGGGGACAGGGAGCAACTAATGAAAAACTGTTTTTT. This codes for CASSPRGQGATNEKLFF.

This chain connects TRBV5-4 to TRBJ2-5; 8 bases match TRBD2. Germline lookup yields CDR1 SGHNT and CDR2 YYREEE (reference sequence). There are 16 residues in the CDR3. V lost 3 bases and J lost 0; bases outside the gene matches: 7. CDR3 region: CASSSGGGGYQETQYF. CDR3 nucleotide sequence: TGTGCCAGCAGCTCTGGGGGCGGGGGGTACCAAGAGACCCAGTACTTC. Full variable domain (outside the CDR3, taken from reference TRBV5-4 and TRBJ2-5): ETGVTQSPTHLIKTRGQQVTLRCSSQSGHNTVSWYQQALGQGPQFIFQYYREEENGRGNFPPRFSGLQFPNYSSELNVNALELDDSALYLCASSSGGGGYQETQYFGPGTRLLVL.

Details on this clone: The junction does not match germline at one end; this may be a read error. The V gene is TRBV19, the J gene TRBJ2-2, with 7 bases fitting TRBD1. The CDR3 runs to 16 residues. Germline CDR1 and CDR2: LNHDA and SQIVND (reference sequence). The CDR3 bases are TGTGCCAGTAGTATAGACAGGGGGAAGAACACCGGGAAGCTGTTTTTT. Protein product: CASSIDRGKNTGKLFF.

The chain couples TRBV5-1 to TRBJ1-1; a possible D gene is TRBD1 (5 bases). Between the trimmed V and J ends, which lost 3 bases and 5 bases, there was a span of 17 bases. Germline CDR1 and CDR2: SGHRS and YFSETQ. The CDR3 loop spans 15 amino acids. The CDR3 coding sequence is TGCGCCAGCAGCTCCGAATTGCGGGGGGAAACTGAAGCTTTCTTT. Its protein product is CASSSELRGETEAFF.